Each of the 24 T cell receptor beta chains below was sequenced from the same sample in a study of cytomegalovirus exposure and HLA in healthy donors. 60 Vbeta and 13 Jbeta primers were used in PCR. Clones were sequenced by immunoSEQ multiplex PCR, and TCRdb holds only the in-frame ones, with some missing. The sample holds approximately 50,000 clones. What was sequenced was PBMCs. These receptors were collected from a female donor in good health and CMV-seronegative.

CDR3 coding DNA: TGTGCCAGCAGCCAAGATGAGGTACAGGGCTATGGCTACACCTTC. Protein: CASSQDEVQGYGYTF. The V and J genes are TRBV4-2 and TRBJ1-2; tentative D call: TRBD1 (6 bases). V gave up 0 bases and J gave up 4 bases, with 12 bases separating them. The CDR3 totals 15 residues. The V gene's germline CDR1 is LGHNA and CDR2 YNFKEQ.

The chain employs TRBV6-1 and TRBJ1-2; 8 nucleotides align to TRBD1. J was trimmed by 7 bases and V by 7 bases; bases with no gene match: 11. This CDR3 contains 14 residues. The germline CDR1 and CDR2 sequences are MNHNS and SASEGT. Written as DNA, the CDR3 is TGTGCCAGCATGGGAGGACAGGGAGTCCGTGGCTACACCTTC. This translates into CASMGGQGVRGYTF.

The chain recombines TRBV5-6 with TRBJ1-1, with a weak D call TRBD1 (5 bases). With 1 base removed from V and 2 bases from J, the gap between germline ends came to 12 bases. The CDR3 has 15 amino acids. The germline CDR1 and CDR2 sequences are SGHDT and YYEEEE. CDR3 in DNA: TGTGCCAGCAGCTTGTGGGGGGGACCTAACACTGAAGCTTTCTTT. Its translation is CASSLWGGPNTEAFF.

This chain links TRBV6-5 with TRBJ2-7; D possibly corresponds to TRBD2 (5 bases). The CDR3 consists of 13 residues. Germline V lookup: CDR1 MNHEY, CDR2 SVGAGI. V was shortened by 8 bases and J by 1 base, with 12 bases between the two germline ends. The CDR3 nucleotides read TGTGCCAGCCGGGAAAGCCTATCCTACGAGCAGTACTTC. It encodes CASRESLSYEQYF.

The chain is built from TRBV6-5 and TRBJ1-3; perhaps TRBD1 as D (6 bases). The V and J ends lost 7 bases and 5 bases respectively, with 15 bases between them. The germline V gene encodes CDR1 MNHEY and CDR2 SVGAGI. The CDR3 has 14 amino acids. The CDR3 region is CASIGGGTRNTIYF. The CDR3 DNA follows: TGTGCCAGCATCGGGGGGGGCACCCGAAACACCATATATTTT.

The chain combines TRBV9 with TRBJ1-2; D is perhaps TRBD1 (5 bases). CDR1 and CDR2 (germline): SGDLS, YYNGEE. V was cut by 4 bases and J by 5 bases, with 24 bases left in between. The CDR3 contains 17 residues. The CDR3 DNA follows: TGTGCCAGCAGCCCCGGGAGCGCCCCGGGGGGAGAATATGGCTACACCTTC. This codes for CASSPGSAPGGEYGYTF.

This CDR3 is CASSYTAGGHFEQFF. The DNA of the CDR3 is TGTGCCAGCAGTTACACAGCGGGGGGGCATTTTGAGCAGTTCTTC. V gene TRBV6-5 combines with J gene TRBJ2-1, with 10 bases that match TRBD2. Trimming took 2 bases from V and 9 from J; bases not matched to a gene: 7. The germline V gene encodes CDR1 MNHEY and CDR2 SVGAGI. The CDR3 has 15 amino acids.

CDR3 bases: TGTGCCAGCAGTGACCTCGAGTACAGGGAAAACTACACCTTC. Protein product: CASSDLEYRENYTF. The gene calls are TRBV25-1 and TRBJ1-2, with a tentative D call TRBD1 (6 bases). The V gene's germline CDR1 is MGHDK and CDR2 SYGVNS. The CDR3 spans 14 residues. V was clipped by 3 bases and J by 10 bases, with 18 bases between them.

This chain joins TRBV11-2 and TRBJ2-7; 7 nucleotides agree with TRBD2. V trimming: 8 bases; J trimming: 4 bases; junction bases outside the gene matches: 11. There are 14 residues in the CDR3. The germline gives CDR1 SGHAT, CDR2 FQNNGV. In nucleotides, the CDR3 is TGTGCCAGCGGGATTTCTAGCGGTAAATACGAGCAGTACTTC. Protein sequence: CASGISSGKYEQYF.

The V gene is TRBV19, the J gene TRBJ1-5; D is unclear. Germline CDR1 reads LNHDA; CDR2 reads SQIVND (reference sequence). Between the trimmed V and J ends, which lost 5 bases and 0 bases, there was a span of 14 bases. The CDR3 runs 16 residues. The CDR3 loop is CASSLYGRDSNQPQHF. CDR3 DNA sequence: TGTGCCAGTAGTCTATACGGACGGGATAGCAATCAGCCCCAGCATTTT.

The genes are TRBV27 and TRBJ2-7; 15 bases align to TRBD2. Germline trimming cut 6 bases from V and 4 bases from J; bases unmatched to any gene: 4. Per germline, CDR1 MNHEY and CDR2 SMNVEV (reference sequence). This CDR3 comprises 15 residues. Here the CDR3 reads CASRAGLAGGYEQYF. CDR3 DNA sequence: TGTGCCAGCAGGGCCGGACTAGCGGGAGGGTACGAGCAGTACTTC.

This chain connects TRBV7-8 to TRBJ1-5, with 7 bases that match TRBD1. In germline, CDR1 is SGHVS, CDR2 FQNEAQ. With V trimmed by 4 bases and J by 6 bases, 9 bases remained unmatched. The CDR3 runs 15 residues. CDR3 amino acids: CASSWDRFLGQPQHF. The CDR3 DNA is TGTGCCAGCAGCTGGGACAGATTTTTGGGTCAGCCCCAGCATTTT.

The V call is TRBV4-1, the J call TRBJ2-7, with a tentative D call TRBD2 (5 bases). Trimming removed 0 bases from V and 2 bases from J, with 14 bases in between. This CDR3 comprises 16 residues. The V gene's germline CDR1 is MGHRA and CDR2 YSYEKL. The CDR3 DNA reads TGCGCCAGCAGCCAAGAAGGGCTAGCCAGCGCCTACGAGCAGTACTTC. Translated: CASSQEGLASAYEQYF.

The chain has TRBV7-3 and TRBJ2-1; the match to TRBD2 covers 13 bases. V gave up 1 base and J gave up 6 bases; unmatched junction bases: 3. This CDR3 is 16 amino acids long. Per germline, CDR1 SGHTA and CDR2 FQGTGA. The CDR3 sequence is CASSLRTSGGSNEQFF. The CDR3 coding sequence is TGTGCCAGCAGCTTAAGGACTAGCGGGGGAAGCAATGAGCAGTTCTTC.

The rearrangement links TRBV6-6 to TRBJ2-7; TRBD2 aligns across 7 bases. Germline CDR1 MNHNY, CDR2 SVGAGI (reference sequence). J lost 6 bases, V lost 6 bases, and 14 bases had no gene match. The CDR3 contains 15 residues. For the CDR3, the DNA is TGTGCCAGCAGGACGGGTCCGGGAGGAGCCCGCGAGCAGTACTTC. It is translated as CASRTGPGGAREQYF.

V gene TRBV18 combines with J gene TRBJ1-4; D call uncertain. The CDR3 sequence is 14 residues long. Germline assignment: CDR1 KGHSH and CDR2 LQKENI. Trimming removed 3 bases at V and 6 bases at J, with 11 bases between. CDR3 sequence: CASSPRSRDEKLFF. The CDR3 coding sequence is TGTGCCAGCTCACCCCGGAGCCGCGATGAAAAACTGTTTTTT. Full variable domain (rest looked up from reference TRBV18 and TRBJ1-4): NAGVMQNPRHLVRRRGQEARLRCSPMKGHSHVYWYRQLPEEGLKFMVYLQKENIIDESGMPKERFSAEFPKEGPSILRIQQVVRGDSAAYFCASSPRSRDEKLFFGSGTQLSVL.

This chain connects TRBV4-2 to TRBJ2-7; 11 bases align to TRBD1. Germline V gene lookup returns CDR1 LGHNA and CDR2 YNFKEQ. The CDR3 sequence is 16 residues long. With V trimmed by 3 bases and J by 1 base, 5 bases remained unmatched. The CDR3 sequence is CASSQAGTGGSYEQYF. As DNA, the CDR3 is TGTGCCAGCAGCCAGGCCGGGACAGGGGGTTCCTACGAGCAGTACTTC.

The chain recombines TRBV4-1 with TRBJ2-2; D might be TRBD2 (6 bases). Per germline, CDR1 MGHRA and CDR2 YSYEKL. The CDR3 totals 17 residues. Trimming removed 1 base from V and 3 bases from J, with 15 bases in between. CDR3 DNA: TGCGCCAGCAGCCAAGGCCGACGGGGGTGGGACACCGGGGAGCTGTTTTTT. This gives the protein CASSQGRRGWDTGELFF.

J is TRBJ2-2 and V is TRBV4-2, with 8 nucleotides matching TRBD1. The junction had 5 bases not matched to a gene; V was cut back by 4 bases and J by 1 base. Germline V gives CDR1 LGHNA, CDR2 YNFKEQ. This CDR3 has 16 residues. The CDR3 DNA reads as TGTGCCAGCAGCCCCCAGACAGGGGTGAACACCGGGGAGCTGTTTTTT. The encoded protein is CASSPQTGVNTGELFF.

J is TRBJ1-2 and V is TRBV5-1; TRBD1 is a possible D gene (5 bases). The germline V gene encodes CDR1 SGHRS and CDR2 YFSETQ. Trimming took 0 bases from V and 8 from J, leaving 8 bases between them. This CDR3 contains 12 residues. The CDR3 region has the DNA TGCGCCAGCAGCTTGGCGGGGGACGGCTACACCTTC. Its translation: CASSLAGDGYTF.

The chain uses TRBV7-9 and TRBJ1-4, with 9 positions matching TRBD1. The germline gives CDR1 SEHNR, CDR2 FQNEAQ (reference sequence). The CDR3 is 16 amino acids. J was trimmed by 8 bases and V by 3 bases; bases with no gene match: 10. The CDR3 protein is CASSLPTGTGREKLFF. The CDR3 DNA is TGTGCCAGCAGCTTGCCTACCGGGACAGGGAGAGAAAAACTGTTTTTT.

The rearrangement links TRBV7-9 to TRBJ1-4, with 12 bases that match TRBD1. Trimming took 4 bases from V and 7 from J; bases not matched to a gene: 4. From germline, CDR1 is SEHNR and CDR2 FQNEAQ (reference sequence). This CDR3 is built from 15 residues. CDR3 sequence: CASSSGTGGREKLFF. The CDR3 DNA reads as TGTGCCAGCAGCTCCGGGACAGGGGGCCGTGAAAAACTGTTTTTT.

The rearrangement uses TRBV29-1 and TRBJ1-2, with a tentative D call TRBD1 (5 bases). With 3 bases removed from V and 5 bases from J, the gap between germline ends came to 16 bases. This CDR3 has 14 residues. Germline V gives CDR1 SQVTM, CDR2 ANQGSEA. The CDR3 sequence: CSVDAAQVLYGYTF. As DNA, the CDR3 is TGCAGCGTTGACGCAGCACAGGTTTTGTATGGCTACACCTTC.

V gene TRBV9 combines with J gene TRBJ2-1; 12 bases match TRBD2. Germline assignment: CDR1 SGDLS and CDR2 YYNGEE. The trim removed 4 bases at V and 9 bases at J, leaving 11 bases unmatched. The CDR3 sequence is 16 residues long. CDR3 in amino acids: CASSPFSSGGAGEQFF. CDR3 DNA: TGTGCCAGCAGCCCCTTCTCTAGCGGGGGGGCCGGTGAGCAGTTCTTC.